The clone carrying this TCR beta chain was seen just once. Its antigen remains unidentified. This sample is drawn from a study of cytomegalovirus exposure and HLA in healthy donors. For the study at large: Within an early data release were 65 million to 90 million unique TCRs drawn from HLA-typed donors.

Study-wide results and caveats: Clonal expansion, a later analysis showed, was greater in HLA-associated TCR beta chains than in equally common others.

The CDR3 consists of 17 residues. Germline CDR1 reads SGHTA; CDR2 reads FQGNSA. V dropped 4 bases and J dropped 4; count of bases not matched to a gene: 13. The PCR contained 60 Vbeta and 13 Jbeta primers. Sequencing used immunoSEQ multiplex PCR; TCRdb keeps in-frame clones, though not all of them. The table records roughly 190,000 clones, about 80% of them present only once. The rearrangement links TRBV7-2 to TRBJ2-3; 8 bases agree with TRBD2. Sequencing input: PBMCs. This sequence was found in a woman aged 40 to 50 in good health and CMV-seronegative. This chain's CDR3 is CASSSSNSGMVSDTQYF. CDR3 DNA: TGTGCCAGCAGCTCCAGTAATAGCGGGATGGTGTCAGATACGCAGTATTTT.